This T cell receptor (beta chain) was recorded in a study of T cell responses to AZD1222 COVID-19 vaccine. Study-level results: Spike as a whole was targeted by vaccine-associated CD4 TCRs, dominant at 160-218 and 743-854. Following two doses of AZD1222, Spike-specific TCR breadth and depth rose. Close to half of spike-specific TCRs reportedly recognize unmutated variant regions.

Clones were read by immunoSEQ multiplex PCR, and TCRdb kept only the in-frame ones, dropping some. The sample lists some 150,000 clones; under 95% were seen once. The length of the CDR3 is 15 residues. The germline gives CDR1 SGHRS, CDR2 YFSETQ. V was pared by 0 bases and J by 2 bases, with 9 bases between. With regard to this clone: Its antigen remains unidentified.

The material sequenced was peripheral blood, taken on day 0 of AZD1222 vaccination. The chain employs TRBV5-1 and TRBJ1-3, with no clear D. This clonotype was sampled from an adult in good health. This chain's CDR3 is CASSLGVGAGNTIYF. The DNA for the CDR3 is TGCGCCAGCAGCTTGGGGGTCGGTGCTGGAAACACCATATATTTT.